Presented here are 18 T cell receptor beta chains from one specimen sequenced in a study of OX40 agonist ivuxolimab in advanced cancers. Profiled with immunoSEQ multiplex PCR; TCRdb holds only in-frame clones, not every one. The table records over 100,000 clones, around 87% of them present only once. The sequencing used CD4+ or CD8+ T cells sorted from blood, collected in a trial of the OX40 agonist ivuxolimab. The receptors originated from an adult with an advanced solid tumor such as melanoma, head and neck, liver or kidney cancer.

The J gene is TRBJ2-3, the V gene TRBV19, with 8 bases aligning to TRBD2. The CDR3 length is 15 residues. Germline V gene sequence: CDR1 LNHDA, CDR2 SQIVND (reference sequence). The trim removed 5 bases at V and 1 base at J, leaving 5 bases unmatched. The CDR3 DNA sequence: TGTGCCAGTAGTCGGGGACTAGTCCGCACAGATACGCAGTATTTT. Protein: CASSRGLVRTDTQYF.

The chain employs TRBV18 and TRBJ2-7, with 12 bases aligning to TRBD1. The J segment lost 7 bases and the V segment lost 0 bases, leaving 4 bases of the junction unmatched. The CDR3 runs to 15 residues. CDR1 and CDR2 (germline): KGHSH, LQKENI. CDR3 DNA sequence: TGTGCCAGCTCACCACCGGGACAGGGGGCAGGGGAGCAGTACTTC. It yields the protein CASSPPGQGAGEQYF.

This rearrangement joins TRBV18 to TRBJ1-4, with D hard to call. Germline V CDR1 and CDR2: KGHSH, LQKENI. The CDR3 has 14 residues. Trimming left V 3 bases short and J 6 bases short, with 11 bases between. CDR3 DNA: TGTGCCAGCTCACCGTCGGAGAATCATGAAAAACTGTTTTTT. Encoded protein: CASSPSENHEKLFF. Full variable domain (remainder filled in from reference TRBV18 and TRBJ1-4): NAGVMQNPRHLVRRRGQEARLRCSPMKGHSHVYWYRQLPEEGLKFMVYLQKENIIDESGMPKERFSAEFPKEGPSILRIQQVVRGDSAAYFCASSPSENHEKLFFGSGTQLSVL.

The CDR3 DNA sequence: TGCAGCGTTCGGACAGGGGACTATGGCTACACCTTC. This gives the protein CSVRTGDYGYTF. The chain links TRBV29-1 to TRBJ1-2; 9 bases map to TRBD1. V was pared by 5 bases and J by 3 bases, with 1 base of the junction left unmatched. This CDR3 has 12 residues. The germline gives CDR1 SQVTM, CDR2 ANQGSEA.

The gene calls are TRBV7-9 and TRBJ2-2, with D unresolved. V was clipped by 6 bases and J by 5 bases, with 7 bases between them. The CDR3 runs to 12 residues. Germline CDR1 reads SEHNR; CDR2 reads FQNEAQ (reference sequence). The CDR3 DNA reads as TGTGCCAGCAGTTTTGTTACCGGGGAGCTGTTTTTT. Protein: CASSFVTGELFF.

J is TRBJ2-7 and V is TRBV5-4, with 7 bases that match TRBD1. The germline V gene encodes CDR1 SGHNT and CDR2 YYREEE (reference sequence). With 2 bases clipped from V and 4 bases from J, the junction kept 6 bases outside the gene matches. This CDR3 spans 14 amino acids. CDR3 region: CASSLIDREYEQYF. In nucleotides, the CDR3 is TGTGCCAGCAGCTTAATTGACAGGGAGTACGAGCAGTACTTC.

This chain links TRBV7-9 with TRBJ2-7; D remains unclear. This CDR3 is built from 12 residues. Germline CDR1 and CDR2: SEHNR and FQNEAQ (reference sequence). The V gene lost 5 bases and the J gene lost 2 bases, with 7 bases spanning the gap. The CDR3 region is CASSPDTYEQYF. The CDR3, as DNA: TGTGCCAGCAGCCCAGACACCTACGAGCAGTACTTC.

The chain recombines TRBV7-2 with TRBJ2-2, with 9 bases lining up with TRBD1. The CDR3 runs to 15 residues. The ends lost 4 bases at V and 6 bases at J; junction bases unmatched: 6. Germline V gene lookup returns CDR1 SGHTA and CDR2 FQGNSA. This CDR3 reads CASSWDREKSGELFF. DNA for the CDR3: TGTGCCAGCAGCTGGGACAGGGAAAAATCCGGGGAGCTGTTTTTT.

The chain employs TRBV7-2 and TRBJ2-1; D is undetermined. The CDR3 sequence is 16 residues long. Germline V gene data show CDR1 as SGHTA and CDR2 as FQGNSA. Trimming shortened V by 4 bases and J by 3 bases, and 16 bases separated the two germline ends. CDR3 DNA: TGTGCCAGCAGCTCGGTGGGTGGAACCAACTACAATGAGCAGTTCTTC. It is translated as CASSSVGGTNYNEQFF.

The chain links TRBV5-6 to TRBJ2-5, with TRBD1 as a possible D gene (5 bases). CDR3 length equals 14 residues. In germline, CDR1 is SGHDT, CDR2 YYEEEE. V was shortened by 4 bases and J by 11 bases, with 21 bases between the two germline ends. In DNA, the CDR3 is TGTGCCAGCAGCCCTGGAAGGGGCGGCAATGAGCAGTACTTC. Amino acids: CASSPGRGGNEQYF.

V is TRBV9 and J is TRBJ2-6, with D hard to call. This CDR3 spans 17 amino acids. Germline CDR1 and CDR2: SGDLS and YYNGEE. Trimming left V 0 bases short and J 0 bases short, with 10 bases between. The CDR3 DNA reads TGTGCCAGCAGCGTAGGTGGAATGCCCTCTGGGGCCAACGTCCTGACTTTC. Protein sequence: CASSVGGMPSGANVLTF. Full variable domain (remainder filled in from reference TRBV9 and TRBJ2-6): DSGVTQTPKHLITATGQRVTLRCSPRSGDLSVYWYQQSLDQGLQFLIQYYNGEERAKGNILERFSAQQFPDLHSELNLSSLELGDSALYFCASSVGGMPSGANVLTFGAGSRLTVL.

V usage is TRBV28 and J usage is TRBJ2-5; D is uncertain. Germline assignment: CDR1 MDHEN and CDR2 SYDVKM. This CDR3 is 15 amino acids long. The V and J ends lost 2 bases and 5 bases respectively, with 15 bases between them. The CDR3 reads CASSLVGTPLETQYF. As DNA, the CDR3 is TGTGCCAGCAGTTTAGTGGGTACACCTCTGGAGACCCAGTACTTC.

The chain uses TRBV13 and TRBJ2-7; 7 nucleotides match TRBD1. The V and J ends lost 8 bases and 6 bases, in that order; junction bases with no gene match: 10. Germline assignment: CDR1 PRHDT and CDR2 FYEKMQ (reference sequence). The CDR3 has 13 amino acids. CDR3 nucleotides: TGTGCCAGCGGAGTGACAGGGTGGGGCGAGCAGTACTTC. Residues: CASGVTGWGEQYF.

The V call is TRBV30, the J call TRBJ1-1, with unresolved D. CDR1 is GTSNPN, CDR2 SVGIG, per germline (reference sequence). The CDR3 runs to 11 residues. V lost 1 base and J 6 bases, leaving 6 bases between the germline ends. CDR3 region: CAWSDNAEAFF. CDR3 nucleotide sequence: TGTGCCTGGAGTGATAATGCTGAAGCTTTCTTT.

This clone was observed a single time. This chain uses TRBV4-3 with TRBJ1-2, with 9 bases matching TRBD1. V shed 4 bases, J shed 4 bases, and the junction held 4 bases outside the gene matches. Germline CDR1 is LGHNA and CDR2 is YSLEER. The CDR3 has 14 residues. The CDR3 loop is CASSRDREGYGYTF. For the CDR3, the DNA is TGCGCCAGCAGCCGGGACAGGGAAGGCTATGGCTACACCTTC.

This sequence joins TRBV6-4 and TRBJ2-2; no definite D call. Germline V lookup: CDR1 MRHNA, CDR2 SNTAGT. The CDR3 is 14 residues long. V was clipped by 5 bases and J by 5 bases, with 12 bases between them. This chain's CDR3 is CASSSTRLTGELFF. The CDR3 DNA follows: TGTGCCAGCAGTTCCACCCGGTTGACCGGGGAGCTGTTTTTT.

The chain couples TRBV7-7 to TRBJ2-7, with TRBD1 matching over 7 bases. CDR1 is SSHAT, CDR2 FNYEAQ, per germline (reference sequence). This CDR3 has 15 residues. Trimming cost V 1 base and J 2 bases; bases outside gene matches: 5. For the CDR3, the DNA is TGTGCCAGCAGCTTAGGTCGGGACAGTACCTACGAGCAGTACTTC. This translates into CASSLGRDSTYEQYF.

In DNA form, the CDR3 reads TGTGCCAGCTCACCGGGACAGCTAGATTTATTTTATGGCTACACCTTC. Translating gives CASSPGQLDLFYGYTF. The chain is built from TRBV18 and TRBJ1-2, with 7 nucleotides matching TRBD1. J was trimmed by 5 bases and V by 3 bases; bases with no gene match: 12. There are 16 residues in the CDR3. CDR1 is KGHSH, CDR2 LQKENI, per germline.